These 3 T cell receptor beta chains originate from one sample sequenced in a study of T-cell memory formation after mild COVID-19. TCRdb recomputed calls from the 5' RACE reads with MiXCR, one row per CDR3 protein. Of roughly 62,000 distinct CDR3 sequences in the sample, 9% to 9.5% were seen once. Sequencing input: PBMCs or a T cell subset sorted from them (not recorded which). These TCRs come from a man aged 18 to 35 who had mild COVID-19 (a few samples of this study predate the infection). Cell type and time point are not known.

This clonotype was observed a few times. V gene TRBV4-2 combines with J gene TRBJ1-6, with a possible D match to TRBD1 (6 bases). Trimming pared 4 bases from V and 4 bases from J, leaving 11 bases between. The V gene's germline CDR1 is LGHNA and CDR2 YNFKEQ. CDR3 length equals 15 residues. This chain's CDR3 is CASSPWDNYNSPLHF. CDR3 in DNA: TGTGCCAGCAGCCCGTGGGACAATTATAATTCACCCCTCCACTTT.

V is TRBV10-3 and J is TRBJ2-1; TRBD1 matches 9 bases. CDR3 length: 13 amino acids. After removal of 11 bases from V and 4 bases from J, the junction contained 6 bases not matched to a gene. Germline V gene sequence: CDR1 ENHRY, CDR2 SYGVKD. The CDR3 sequence is CASTGQGYNEQFF. CDR3 nucleotide sequence: TGTGCCTCCACGGGACAGGGTTACAATGAGCAGTTCTTC.

This clonotype was found a few times. This sequence joins TRBV11-2 and TRBJ2-5, with 8 bases lining up with TRBD2. CDR1 is SGHAT and CDR2 is FQNNGV in the germline V gene. The CDR3 extends over 14 amino acids. V gave up 5 bases and J gave up 4 bases; unmatched junction bases: 6. DNA of the CDR3: TGTGCCAGCAGCACTCAGCGGGGGCGAGAGACCCAGTACTTC. It specifies CASSTQRGRETQYF.